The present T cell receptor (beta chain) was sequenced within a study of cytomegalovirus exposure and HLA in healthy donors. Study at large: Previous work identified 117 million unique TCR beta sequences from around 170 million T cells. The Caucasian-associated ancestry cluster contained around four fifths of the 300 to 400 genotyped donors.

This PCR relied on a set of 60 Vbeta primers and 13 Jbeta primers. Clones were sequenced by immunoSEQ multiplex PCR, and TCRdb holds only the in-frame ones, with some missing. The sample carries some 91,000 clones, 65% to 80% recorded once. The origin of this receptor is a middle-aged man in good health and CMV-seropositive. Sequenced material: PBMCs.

The CDR3 sequence: CASSEASYEQYF. CDR3 coding DNA: TGTGCCAGCAGTGAGGCCAGCTACGAGCAGTACTTC. The chain combines TRBV2 with TRBJ2-7, with D uncertain. Trimming shortened V by 3 bases and J by 3 bases, and 6 bases separated the two germline ends. Germline V gene lookup returns CDR1 SNHLY and CDR2 FYNNEI. This CDR3 is built from 12 residues.